A selection of T cell receptor beta chains follows, all from one sample in a study of Ad26.COV2.S vaccination and SARS-CoV-2 variants. Assay used: immunoSEQ multiplex PCR; TCRdb lists only in-frame clones, some missing. The data hold about 350,000 clones, with more than 85% observed a single time. This specimen was peripheral blood, taken in a trial of Ad26.COV2.S vaccine versus placebo. These receptors all come from a person aged 18-65 years who received the Ad26.COV2.S COVID-19 vaccine or a placebo. The CDR3 runs from the conserved cysteine through the conserved F or W. The order of the fields is V gene, D gene, CDR3 protein. The D gene is left open where the match is weak.

V: TRBV5-1
D: -
CDR3: CASTGWGPGTSWNTGELFF

V: TRBV7-2
D: TRBD1
CDR3: CASSTRQGAAEAFF

V: TRBV2
D: -
CDR3: CASKAGTGTGELFF

V: TRBV27
D: TRBD1
CDR3: CASSLPAVRGRSGELFF

V: TRBV27
D: TRBD1
CDR3: CASSLRQGSQYEQYF

V: TRBV19
D: -
CDR3: CASSMRQEANYGYTF

V: TRBV12-5
D: -
CDR3: CASGQNRGATNEKLFF

V: TRBV7-2
D: TRBD2
CDR3: CASSSGLAESYEQYF

V: TRBV27
D: -
CDR3: CASSLKPGTEAFF

V: TRBV7-9
D: TRBD1
CDR3: CASSPGQGAKEQYF

V: TRBV19
D: TRBD1
CDR3: CASSSGGAGYGYTF

V: TRBV12-3/TRBV12-4
D: -
CDR3: CASSFQRGGYTF

V: TRBV6-5
D: TRBD1
CDR3: CASSFRQGASNQPQHF

V: TRBV7-9
D: -
CDR3: CASSSTRQMNTEAFF

V: TRBV4-1
D: -
CDR3: CASSQDDGGAGNTIYF

V: TRBV5-4
D: -
CDR3: CASSLARGGEKYNEQFF

V: TRBV6-2/TRBV6-3
D: TRBD2
CDR3: CASSYDGLAGAEDTQYF

V: TRBV6-6
D: TRBD2
CDR3: CASRPTSGRTYEQYF

V: TRBV28
D: -
CDR3: CASSPRRSEAFF

V: TRBV18
D: -
CDR3: CASSREDLNSPLHF

V: TRBV27
D: TRBD1
CDR3: CASSSLGDRGRYEQYF

V: TRBV15
D: TRBD1
CDR3: CATSTDRGRANEQYF

V: TRBV5-4
D: TRBD1
CDR3: CASSWDRVGNTIYF

V: TRBV9
D: -
CDR3: CASSVGAILNTEAFF

V: TRBV18
D: -
CDR3: CASSQDRTAMYAKNIQYF

V: TRBV7-2
D: -
CDR3: CASSLEAGLRTEAFF

V: TRBV5-4
D: TRBD2
CDR3: CASSHGTSGRRSYEQYF

V: TRBV5-4
D: TRBD2
CDR3: CASSRGLAGGDEQYF

V: TRBV19
D: -
CDR3: CASSIDGALGPHTEAFF

V: TRBV7-8
D: TRBD2
CDR3: CASSSPLSGSSYNEQFF

V: TRBV28
D: TRBD2
CDR3: CASSFGLAFGEQYF

V: TRBV27
D: TRBD1
CDR3: CASSLTFRGQANYGYTF

V: TRBV5-4
D: TRBD1
CDR3: CASSRTGTGGGDTQYF

V: TRBV7-3
D: -
CDR3: CASSLTGGPRGTEAFF

V: TRBV7-2
D: -
CDR3: CASSLREGPIYNEQFF

V: TRBV2
D: -
CDR3: CASRMGREGTEAFF

V: TRBV7-9
D: -
CDR3: CASSLVADEQYF

V: TRBV10-3
D: TRBD1
CDR3: CAISKGAGNGYNEQFF

V: TRBV6-5
D: -
CDR3: CASSYSGAQAETQYF

V: TRBV4-1
D: -
CDR3: CASSHHSRGTKGEQFF

V: TRBV13
D: TRBD1
CDR3: CASSLGGQGNEKLFF